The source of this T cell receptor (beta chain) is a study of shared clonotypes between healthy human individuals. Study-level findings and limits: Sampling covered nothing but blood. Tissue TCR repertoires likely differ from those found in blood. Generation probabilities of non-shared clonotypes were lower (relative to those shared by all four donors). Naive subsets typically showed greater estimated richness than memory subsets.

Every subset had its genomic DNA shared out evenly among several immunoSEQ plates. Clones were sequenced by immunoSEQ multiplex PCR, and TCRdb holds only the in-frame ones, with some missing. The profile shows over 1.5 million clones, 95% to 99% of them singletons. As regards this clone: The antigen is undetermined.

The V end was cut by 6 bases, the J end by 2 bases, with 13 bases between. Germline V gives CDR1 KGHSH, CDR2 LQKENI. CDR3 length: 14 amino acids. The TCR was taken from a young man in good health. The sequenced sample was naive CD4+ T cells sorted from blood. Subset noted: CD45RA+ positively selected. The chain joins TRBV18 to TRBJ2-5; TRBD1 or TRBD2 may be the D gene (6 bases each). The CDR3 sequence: CASSPGALQETQYF. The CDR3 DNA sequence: TGTGCCAGCTCCCCGGGGGCGCTTCAAGAGACCCAGTACTTC.